A single sample is the source of the 3 T cell receptor beta chains below, sequenced in a study of cytomegalovirus exposure and HLA in healthy donors (TCRdb year 2017). Libraries were built with the immunoSEQ multiplex PCR assay. For the multiplex PCR, a mixture combining 60 forward primers for TCR Vbeta segments and 13 reverse primers for TCR Jbeta segments was used. What TCRdb holds here is the immuneACCESS table cut down to in-frame rearrangements. Part of the clones is not present; checked against another copy, under half of the missing clones reflect an unresolved V gene, and the others are unexplained. This sample has under 200,000 clones in its table, and 75% to 90% of those were observed once. About 0.98% of the sample is held by the ten biggest clonotypes. Sequences were obtained from PBMCs. Receptors were obtained from a girl aged 2 to 9 in good health and CMV-seropositive.

The chain couples TRBV19 to TRBJ2-3; 14 bases are a match to TRBD2. The CDR3 runs to 18 residues. Germline V lookup: CDR1 LNHDA, CDR2 SQIVND (reference sequence). The V and J ends lost 4 bases and 5 bases, in that order; junction bases with no gene match: 11. CDR3 sequence: CASSTAGLAGAGGDTQYF. In nucleotides, the CDR3 is TGTGCCAGTAGTACCGCGGGACTAGCGGGGGCCGGGGGAGATACGCAGTATTTT.

The rearrangement joins TRBV6-5 to TRBJ1-2; 9 nucleotides agree with TRBD1. CDR3 length: 15 residues. Unmatched junction bases numbered 6, after V lost 5 bases and J lost 2 bases. In germline, CDR1 is MNHEY, CDR2 SVGAGI. Here the CDR3 DNA reads TGTGCCAGCAGTGTTACCGGGACAGGGAACTATGGCTACACCTTC. Translating it yields CASSVTGTGNYGYTF.

This clone showed up just a few times. Here the CDR3 reads CASSEAGGQETQYF. CDR3 coding DNA: TGTGCCAGCAGTGAAGCGGGGGGCCAAGAGACCCAGTACTTC. The chain combines TRBV6-1 with TRBJ2-5; D possibly corresponds to TRBD2 (6 bases). Germline values: CDR1 MNHNS, CDR2 SASEGT. Trimming shortened V by 0 bases and J by 1 base, and 6 bases separated the two germline ends. The CDR3 has 14 residues.